This T cell receptor (beta chain) is from a study of T cell responses to AZD1222 COVID-19 vaccine. This clone showed up just once. As yet, its antigen is unknown. The method was immunoSEQ multiplex PCR; TCRdb's version includes in-frame clones alone and lacks a portion of them. The data hold 180,000 or so clones, with roughly nine tenths observed a single time. This CDR3 is 15 amino acids long. The V end was cut by 1 base, the J end by 1 base, with 10 bases between. Germline CDR1 reads SGHTA; CDR2 reads FQGNSA. The study's findings and limits: The peak T cell response came first, and repertoires were sampled only after it. Clonal diversity was possibly underestimated, and the donors were mostly white British, with more females. The number of AZD1222 recipients seropositive at baseline was only 5 to 7.

V and J are TRBV7-2 and TRBJ1-1; a possible D gene is TRBD1 (5 bases). Sequences were derived from peripheral blood, sampled 28 days after the second AZD1222 dose. This clonotype originated in an adult who received the AZD1222 COVID-19 vaccine. Written as DNA, the CDR3 is TGTGCCAGCAGCTTAGGTGCCAGGGAGAACACTGAAGCTTTCTTT. Residues: CASSLGARENTEAFF.